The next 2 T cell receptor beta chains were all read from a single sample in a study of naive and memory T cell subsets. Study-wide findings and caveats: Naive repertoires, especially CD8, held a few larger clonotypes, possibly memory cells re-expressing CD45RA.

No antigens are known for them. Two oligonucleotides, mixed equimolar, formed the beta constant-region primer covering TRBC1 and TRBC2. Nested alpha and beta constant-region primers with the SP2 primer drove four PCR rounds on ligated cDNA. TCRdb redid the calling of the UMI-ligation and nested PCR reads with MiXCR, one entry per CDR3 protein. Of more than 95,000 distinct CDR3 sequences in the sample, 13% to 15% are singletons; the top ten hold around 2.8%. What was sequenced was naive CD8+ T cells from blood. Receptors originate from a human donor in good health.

The CDR3 spells CASSQAGHGLPEAFF. In DNA form, the CDR3 reads TGCGCCAGCAGCCAAGCAGGGCACGGTTTGCCTGAAGCTTTCTTT. The gene calls are TRBV4-3 and TRBJ1-1; D possibly corresponds to TRBD1 (5 bases). The CDR3 has 15 amino acids. The V end lost 1 base, the J end lost 6 bases, and 15 bases lay between the germline ends. The germline V gene encodes CDR1 LGHNA and CDR2 YSLEER.

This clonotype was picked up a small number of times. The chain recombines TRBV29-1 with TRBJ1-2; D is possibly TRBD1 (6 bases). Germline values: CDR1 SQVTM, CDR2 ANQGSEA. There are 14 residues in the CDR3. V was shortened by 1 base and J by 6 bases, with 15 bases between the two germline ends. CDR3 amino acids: CSVEGGRRLHGYTF. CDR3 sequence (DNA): TGCAGCGTTGAAGGGGGGCGGCGACTACATGGCTACACCTTC.